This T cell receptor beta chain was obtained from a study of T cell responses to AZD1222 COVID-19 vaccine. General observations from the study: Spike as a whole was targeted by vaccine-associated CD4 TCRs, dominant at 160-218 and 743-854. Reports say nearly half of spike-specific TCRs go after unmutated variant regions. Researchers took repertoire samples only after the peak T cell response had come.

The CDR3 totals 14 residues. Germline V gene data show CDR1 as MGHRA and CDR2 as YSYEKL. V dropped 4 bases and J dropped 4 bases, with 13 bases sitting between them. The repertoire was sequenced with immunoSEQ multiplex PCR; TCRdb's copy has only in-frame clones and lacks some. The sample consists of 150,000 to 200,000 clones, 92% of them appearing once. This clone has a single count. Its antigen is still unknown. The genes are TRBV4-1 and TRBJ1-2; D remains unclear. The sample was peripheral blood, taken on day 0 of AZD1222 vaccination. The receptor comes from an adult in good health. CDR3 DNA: TGCGCCAGCAGCCGGGGAGGGTGGCTCTATGGCTACACCTTC. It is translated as CASSRGGWLYGYTF.